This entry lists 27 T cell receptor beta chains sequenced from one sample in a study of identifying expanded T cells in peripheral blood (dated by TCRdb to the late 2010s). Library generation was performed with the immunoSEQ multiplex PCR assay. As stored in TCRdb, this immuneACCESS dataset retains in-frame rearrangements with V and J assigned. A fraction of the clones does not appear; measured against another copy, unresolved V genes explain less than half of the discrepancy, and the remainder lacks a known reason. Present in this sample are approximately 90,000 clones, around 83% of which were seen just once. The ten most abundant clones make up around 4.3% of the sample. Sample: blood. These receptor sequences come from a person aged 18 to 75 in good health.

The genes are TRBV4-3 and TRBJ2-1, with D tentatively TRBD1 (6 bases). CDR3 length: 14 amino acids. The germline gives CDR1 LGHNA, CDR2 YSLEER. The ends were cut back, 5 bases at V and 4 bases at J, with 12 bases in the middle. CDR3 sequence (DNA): TGCGCCAGCAGCAATACAGGACAGTACAATGAGCAGTTCTTC. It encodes CASSNTGQYNEQFF.

The CDR3 protein is CASSQDGGAYEKLFF. In DNA form, the CDR3 reads TGCGCCAGCAGCCAAGATGGGGGGGCTTATGAAAAACTGTTTTTT. This chain connects TRBV4-1 to TRBJ1-4, with D possibly TRBD1 on 6 matching bases. The germline V gene has CDR1 MGHRA and CDR2 YSYEKL. CDR3 length equals 15 residues. With 0 bases removed from V and 6 bases from J, the gap between germline ends came to 11 bases.

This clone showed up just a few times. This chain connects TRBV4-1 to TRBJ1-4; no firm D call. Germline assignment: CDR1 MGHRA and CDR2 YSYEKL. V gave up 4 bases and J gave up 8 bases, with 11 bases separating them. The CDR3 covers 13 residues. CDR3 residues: CASSPIVGEKLFF. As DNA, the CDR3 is TGCGCCAGCAGCCCGATTGTGGGGGAAAAACTGTTTTTT.

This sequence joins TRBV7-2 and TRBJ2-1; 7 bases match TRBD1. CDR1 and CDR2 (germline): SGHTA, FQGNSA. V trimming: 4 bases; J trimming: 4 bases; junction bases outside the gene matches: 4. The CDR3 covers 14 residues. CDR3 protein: CASSSDRRYNEQFF. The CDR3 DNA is TGTGCCAGCAGCTCGGACAGGCGTTACAATGAGCAGTTCTTC.

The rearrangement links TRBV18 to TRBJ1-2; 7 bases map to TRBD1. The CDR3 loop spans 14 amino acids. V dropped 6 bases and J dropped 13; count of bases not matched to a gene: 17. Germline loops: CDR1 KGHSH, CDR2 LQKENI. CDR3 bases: TGTGCCAGCTCCCGAGACGGGCAGGGGGATTATGGCACCTTC. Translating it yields CASSRDGQGDYGTF.

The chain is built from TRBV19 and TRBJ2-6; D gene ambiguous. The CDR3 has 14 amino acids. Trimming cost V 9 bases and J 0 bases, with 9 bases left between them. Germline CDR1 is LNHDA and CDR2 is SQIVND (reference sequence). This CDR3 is CASSPGSGANVLTF. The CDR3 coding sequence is TGTGCCAGCTCTCCGGGCTCTGGGGCCAACGTCCTGACTTTC.

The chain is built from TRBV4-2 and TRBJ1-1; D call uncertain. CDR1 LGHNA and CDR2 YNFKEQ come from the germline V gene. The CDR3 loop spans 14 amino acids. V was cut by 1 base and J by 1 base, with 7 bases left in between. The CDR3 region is CASSQARRNTEAFF. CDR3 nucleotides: TGTGCCAGCAGCCAAGCTAGGAGGAACACTGAAGCTTTCTTT.

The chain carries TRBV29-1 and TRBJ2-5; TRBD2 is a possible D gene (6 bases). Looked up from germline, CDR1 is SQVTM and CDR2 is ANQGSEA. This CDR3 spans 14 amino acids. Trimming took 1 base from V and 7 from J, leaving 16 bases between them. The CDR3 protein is CSVEVGSGGGTQYF. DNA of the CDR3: TGCAGCGTTGAAGTTGGTAGCGGAGGTGGGACCCAGTACTTC.

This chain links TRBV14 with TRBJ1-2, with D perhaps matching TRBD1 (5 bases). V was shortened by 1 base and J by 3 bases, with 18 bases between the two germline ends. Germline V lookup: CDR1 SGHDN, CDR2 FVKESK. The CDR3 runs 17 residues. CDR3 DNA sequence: TGTGCCAGCAGCCAAGTCATCGGTCCCCCGGGGGACTATGGCTACACCTTC. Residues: CASSQVIGPPGDYGYTF.

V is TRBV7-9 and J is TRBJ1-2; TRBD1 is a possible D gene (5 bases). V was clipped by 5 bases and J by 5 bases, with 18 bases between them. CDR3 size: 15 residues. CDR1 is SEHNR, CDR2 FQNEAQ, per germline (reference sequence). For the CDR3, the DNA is TGTGCCAGCAGCACCCACGGGGACGGTGGGTATGGCTACACCTTC. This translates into CASSTHGDGGYGYTF.

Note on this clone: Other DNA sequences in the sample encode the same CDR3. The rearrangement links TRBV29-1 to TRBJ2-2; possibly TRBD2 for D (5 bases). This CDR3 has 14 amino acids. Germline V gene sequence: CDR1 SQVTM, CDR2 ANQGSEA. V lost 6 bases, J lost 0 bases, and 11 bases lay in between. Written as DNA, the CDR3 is TGCAGCGTCGAGGGTGGTCCGAACACCGGGGAGCTGTTTTTT. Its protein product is CSVEGGPNTGELFF.

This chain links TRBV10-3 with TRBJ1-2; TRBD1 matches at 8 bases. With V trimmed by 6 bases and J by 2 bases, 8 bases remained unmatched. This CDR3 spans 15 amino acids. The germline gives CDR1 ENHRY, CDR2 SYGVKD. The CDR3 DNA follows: TGTGCCATCAGAGGACAGGGAGATGCCAACTATGGCTACACCTTC. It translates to CAIRGQGDANYGYTF.

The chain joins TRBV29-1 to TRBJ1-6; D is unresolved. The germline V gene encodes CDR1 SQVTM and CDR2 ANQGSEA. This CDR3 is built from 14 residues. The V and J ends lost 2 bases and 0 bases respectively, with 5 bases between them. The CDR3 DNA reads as TGCAGCGTTGAAAGACGCTCCTATAATTCACCCCTCCACTTT. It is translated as CSVERRSYNSPLHF.

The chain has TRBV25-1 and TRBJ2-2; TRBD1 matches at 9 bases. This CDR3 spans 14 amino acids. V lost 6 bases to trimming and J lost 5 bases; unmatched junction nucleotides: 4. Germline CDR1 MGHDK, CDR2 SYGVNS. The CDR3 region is CASSGQGRTGELFF. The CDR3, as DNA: TGTGCCAGCAGCGGACAGGGGCGAACCGGGGAGCTGTTTTTT.

The chain's CDR3 is CASGLAGGPSGETQYF. In DNA, the CDR3 is TGTGCCAGCGGACTAGCGGGGGGGCCTTCAGGGGAGACCCAGTACTTC. The rearrangement links TRBV7-6 to TRBJ2-5, with 15 bases aligning to TRBD2. The CDR3 runs 16 residues. Looked up from germline, CDR1 is SGHVS and CDR2 is FNYEAQ. J was trimmed by 5 bases and V by 8 bases; bases with no gene match: 9.

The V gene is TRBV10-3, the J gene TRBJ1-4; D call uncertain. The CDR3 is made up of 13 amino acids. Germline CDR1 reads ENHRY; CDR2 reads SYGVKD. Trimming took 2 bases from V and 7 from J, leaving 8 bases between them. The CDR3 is CAISEQGREKLFF. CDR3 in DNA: TGTGCCATCAGTGAGCAAGGCCGTGAAAAACTGTTTTTT.

For the CDR3, the DNA is TGTGCCACCAGCAGAGCGCCGGACGGGTTTCAGCCCCAGCATTTT. Its translation: CATSRAPDGFQPQHF. The chain links TRBV15 to TRBJ1-5; no reliable D call. The germline gives CDR1 LNHNV, CDR2 YYDKDF (reference sequence). The CDR3 totals 15 residues. Between the trimmed V and J ends, which lost 1 base and 6 bases, there was a span of 13 bases.

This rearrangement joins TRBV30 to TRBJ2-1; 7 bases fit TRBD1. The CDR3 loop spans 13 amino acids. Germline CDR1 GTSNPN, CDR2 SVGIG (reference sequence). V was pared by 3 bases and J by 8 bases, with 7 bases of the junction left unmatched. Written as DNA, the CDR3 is TGTGCCTGGAGGGAAGGGGGCGCCCATGAGCAGTTCTTC. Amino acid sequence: CAWREGGAHEQFF.

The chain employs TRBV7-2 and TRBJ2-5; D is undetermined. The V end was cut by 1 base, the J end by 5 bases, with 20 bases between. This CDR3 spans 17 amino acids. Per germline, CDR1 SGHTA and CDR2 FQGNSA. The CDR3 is CASSLVLQRPSMETQYF. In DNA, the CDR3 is TGTGCCAGCAGCTTAGTTCTCCAGAGACCGTCTATGGAGACCCAGTACTTC.

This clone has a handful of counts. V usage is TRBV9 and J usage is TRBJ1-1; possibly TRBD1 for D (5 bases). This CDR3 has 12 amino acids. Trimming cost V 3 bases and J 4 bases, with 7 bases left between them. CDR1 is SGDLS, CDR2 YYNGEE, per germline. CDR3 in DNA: TGTGCCAGCAGCGGCGACAGCACTGAAGCTTTCTTT. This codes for CASSGDSTEAFF.

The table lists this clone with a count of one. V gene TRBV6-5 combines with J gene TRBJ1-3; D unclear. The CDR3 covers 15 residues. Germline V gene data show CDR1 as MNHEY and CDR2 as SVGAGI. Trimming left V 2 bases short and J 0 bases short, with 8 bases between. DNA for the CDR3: TGTGCCAGCAGTTACGGTTACCCCTCTGGAAACACCATATATTTT. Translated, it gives CASSYGYPSGNTIYF.

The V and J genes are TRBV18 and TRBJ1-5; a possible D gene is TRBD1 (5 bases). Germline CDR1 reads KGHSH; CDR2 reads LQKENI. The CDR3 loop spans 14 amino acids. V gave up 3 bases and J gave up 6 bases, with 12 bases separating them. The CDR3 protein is CASSPGQGGQPQHF. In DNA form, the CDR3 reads TGTGCCAGCTCACCCGGGCAGGGTGGTCAGCCCCAGCATTTT.

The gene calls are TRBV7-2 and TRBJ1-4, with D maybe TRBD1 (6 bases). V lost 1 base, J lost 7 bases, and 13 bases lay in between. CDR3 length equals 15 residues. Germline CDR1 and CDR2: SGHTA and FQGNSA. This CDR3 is CASSLVETGSEKLFF. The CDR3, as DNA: TGTGCCAGCAGCTTAGTCGAGACAGGCAGTGAAAAACTGTTTTTT.

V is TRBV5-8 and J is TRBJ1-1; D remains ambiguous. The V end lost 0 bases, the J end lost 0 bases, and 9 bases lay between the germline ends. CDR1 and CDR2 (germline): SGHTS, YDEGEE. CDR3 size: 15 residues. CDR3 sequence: CASSLGVGMNTEAFF. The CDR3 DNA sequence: TGTGCCAGCAGCTTGGGGGTTGGGATGAACACTGAAGCTTTCTTT.

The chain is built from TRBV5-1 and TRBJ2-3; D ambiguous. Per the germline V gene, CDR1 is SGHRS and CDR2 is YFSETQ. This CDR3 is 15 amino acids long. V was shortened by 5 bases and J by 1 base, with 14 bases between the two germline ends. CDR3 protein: CASRDAVWGTDTQYF. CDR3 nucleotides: TGCGCCAGCAGGGACGCAGTTTGGGGCACAGATACGCAGTATTTT.

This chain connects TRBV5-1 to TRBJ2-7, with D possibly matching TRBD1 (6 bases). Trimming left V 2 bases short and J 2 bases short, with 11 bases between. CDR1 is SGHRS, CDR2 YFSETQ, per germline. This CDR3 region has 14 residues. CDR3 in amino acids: CASSFQGSAYEQYF. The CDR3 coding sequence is TGCGCCAGCAGCTTTCAGGGGTCGGCCTACGAGCAGTACTTC.

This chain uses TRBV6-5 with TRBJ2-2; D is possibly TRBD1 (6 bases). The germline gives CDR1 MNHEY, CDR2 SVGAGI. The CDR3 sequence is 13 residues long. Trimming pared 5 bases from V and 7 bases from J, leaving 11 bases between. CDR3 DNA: TGTGCCAGCAGTCAGCAGGGGAGCGGGGAGCTGTTTTTT. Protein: CASSQQGSGELFF.